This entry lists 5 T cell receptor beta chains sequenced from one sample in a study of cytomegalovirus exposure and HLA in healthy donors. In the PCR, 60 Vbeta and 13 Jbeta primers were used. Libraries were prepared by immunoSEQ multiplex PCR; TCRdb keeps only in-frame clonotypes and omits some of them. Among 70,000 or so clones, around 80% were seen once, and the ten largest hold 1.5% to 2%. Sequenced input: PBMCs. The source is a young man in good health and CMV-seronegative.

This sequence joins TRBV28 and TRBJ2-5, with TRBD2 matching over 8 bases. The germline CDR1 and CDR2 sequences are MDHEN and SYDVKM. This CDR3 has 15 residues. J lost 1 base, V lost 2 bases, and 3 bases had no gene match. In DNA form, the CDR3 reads TGTGCCAGCAGTTTACTCACTAGCGGCCAAGAGACCCAGTACTTC. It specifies CASSLLTSGQETQYF.

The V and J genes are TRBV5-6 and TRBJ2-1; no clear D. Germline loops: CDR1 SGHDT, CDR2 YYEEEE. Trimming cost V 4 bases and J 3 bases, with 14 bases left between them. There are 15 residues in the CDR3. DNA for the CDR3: TGTGCCAGCAGCGTAGCCTTAAGAGGCTACAATGAGCAGTTCTTC. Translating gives CASSVALRGYNEQFF.

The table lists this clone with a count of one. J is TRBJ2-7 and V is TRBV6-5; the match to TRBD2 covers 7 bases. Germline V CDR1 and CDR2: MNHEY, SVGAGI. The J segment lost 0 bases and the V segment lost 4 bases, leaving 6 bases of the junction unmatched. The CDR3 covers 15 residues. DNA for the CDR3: TGTGCCAGCAGTTCCCCCGGGGAGGGCTCCTACGAGCAGTACTTC. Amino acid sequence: CASSSPGEGSYEQYF.

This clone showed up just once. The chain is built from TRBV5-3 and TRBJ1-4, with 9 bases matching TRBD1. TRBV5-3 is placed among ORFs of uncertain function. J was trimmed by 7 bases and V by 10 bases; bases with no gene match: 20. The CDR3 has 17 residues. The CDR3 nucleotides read TGTGCCTCCTGCCGGGAATCCCGGGACAGGGATGGTGAAAAACTGTTTTTT. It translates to CASCRESRDRDGEKLFF.

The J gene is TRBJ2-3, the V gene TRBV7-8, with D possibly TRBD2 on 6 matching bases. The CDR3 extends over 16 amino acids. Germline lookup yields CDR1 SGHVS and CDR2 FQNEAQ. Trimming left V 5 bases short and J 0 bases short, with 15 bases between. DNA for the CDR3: TGTGCCAGCAGCAGAGGGCCCGGGAGCAGCACAGATACGCAGTATTTT. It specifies CASSRGPGSSTDTQYF.